A selection of T cell receptor beta chains follows, all from one sample in a study of blood T cell repertoires in COVID-19. The assay was immunoSEQ multiplex PCR, and TCRdb's table has in-frame clones only and misses some. The table records 40,000 to 50,000 clones, about nine tenths of them present only once. Material for sequencing was peripheral blood. These receptors all come from a human donor in a cohort sampled during active COVID-19. The CDR3 runs from the conserved cysteine through the conserved F or W. D genes are given only for firm matches. Some rows have no size entry. The others give once, few or many, or a class for an expanded clone.

abundance,j_gene,v_gene,d_gene,CDR3nt,CDR3aa
.,TRBJ1-5,TRBV3-1/TRBV3-2,.,TGTGCCAGCAGCCCTTCAAGAACGGGCAATCAGCCCCAGCATTTT,CASSPSRTGNQPQHF
.,TRBJ2-1,TRBV6-5,TRBD2,TGTGCCAGCAGGGGGGTAGCGGGGAACTACAATGAGCAGTTCTTC,CASRGVAGNYNEQFF
.,TRBJ1-3,TRBV18,.,TGTGCCAGCTCACCATTGAACAGGGTTTCTGGAAACACCATATATTTT,CASSPLNRVSGNTIYF
once,TRBJ2-7,TRBV6-5,.,TGTGCCAGCTCTCAGGGTGGCTACGAGCAGTACTTC,CASSQGGYEQYF
.,TRBJ2-1,TRBV6-6,.,TGTGCCAGCAGTTACTCTGCCAGGGGCCCTGAGCAGTTCTTC,CASSYSARGPEQFF
.,TRBJ2-1,TRBV5-1,.,TGCGCCAGCAGCTCTAAAACTAGCCTCAATAACAATGAGCAGTTCTTC,CASSSKTSLNNNEQFF
.,TRBJ2-3,TRBV19,TRBD2,TGTGCCAGTACCCAGCGGGGGCGAGGCACAGATACGCAGTATTTT,CASTQRGRGTDTQYF
once,TRBJ2-3,TRBV24-1,.,TGTGCCACCAGTGACCCTAGCTGGGGCACAGATACGCAGTATTTT,CATSDPSWGTDTQYF
once,TRBJ2-5,TRBV15,.,TGTGCCACCAGCAGAGATTACAGGAACCAAGAGACCCAGTACTTC,CATSRDYRNQETQYF
.,TRBJ1-2,TRBV19,.,TGTGCCAGTAGTACGAGGGGGGGCCCGGGTGGCTACACCTTC,CASSTRGGPGGYTF
.,TRBJ2-3,TRBV7-9,TRBD2,TGTGCCAGCAGCTTAGCACTAGCGAGAACAGATACGCAGTATTTT,CASSLALARTDTQYF
.,TRBJ2-3,TRBV3-1/TRBV3-2,TRBD2,TGTGCCAGCAGCCAGACTAGCGGAGCCCTAGATACGCAGTATTTT,CASSQTSGALDTQYF
.,TRBJ2-1,TRBV7-2,TRBD1,TGTGCCAGCAGTCTAGACAGGGTACAGAATGAGCAGTTCTTC,CASSLDRVQNEQFF
.,TRBJ1-5,TRBV19,.,TGTGCCAGTAGTATGAAGGGGATACGAAGCTCTTATTATGGCAATCAGCCCCAGCATTTT,CASSMKGIRSSYYGNQPQHF
.,TRBJ1-3,TRBV27,.,TGTGTCAGCAGTCAGACAGGCTGGACAGAACCCTCTGGAAACACCATATATTTT,CVSSQTGWTEPSGNTIYF
.,TRBJ2-2,TRBV7-9,.,TGTGCCAGCAGCCCCGGGGCGGGAAGCACCGGGGAGCTGTTTTTT,CASSPGAGSTGELFF
.,TRBJ2-1,TRBV10-3,TRBD1,TGTGCCATCAGTGGACAGGGTTTTGAGCAGTTCTTC,CAISGQGFEQFF
.,TRBJ1-6,TRBV4-1,TRBD1,TGCGCCAGCAGCCAAGGCAGGGGGTATAATTCACCCCTCCACTTT,CASSQGRGYNSPLHF
.,TRBJ2-1,TRBV12-3/TRBV12-4,.,TGTGCCAGCAGTGGGGGGGCGGGTGAGCAGTTCTTC,CASSGGAGEQFF
.,TRBJ1-3,TRBV6-6,.,TGTGCCAGCAACCGGGACAACTCTGGAAACACCATATATTTT,CASNRDNSGNTIYF
.,TRBJ2-3,TRBV9,TRBD2,TGTGCCAGCAGCGACCGGACTAGCGGGATGGATACGCAGTATTTT,CASSDRTSGMDTQYF
.,TRBJ2-1,TRBV7-9,TRBD2,TGTGCCAGCAGCTTACCCCTCCGACTAGCGGGCTTACGATCGGAGCAGTTCTTC,CASSLPLRLAGLRSEQFF
.,TRBJ1-4,TRBV3-1/TRBV3-2,.,TGTGCCAGCAACTTAGGGAGGGCGGAAAAACTGTTTTTT,CASNLGRAEKLFF
.,TRBJ1-1,TRBV2,.,TGTGCCAGCAGTGTGGGAGGGGTCACTGAAGCTTTCTTT,CASSVGGVTEAFF
.,TRBJ1-1,TRBV29-1,.,TGCAGCGGCCGGGGTGGCATTGACACTGAAGCTTTCTTT,CSGRGGIDTEAFF
.,TRBJ2-5,TRBV5-1,TRBD2,TGCGCCAGCAGCCCCTCGGCTAGCGGGGGGTCCGTAAAGACCCAGTACTTC,CASSPSASGGSVKTQYF
few,TRBJ2-5,TRBV5-4,.,TGTGCCAGCAGCACGGGGGGCGTCGGGAGGATGGAGACCCAGTACTTC,CASSTGGVGRMETQYF
.,TRBJ2-1,TRBV7-9,.,TGTGCCAGCAGCTTACCCCTTAATGAGCAGTTCTTC,CASSLPLNEQFF
.,TRBJ2-2,TRBV19,TRBD1,TGTGCCAGTAGGGGACAGGGGAGGAACACCGGGGAGCTGTTTTTT,CASRGQGRNTGELFF
once,TRBJ2-1,TRBV4-2,.,TGTGCCAGCAGCCAAGATTCCCTATCCCCAACACGACCCGGGGGGCAGTTCTTC,CASSQDSLSPTRPGGQFF
.,TRBJ2-5,TRBV28,.,TGTGCCAGCAGTTTATCACCAGGGCCAGAGACCCAGTACTTC,CASSLSPGPETQYF
.,TRBJ1-5,TRBV5-1,.,TGCGCCAGCAGCTTGGAGGGGGTTAATCAGCCCCAGCATTTT,CASSLEGVNQPQHF
.,TRBJ2-2,TRBV7-6,.,TGTGCCAGCAGCTTAGTACACGGGGAGCTGTTTTTT,CASSLVHGELFF
.,TRBJ1-1,TRBV18,TRBD1,TGTGCCAGCTCACCACAGGGGACAGCGGACACTGAAGCTTTCTTT,CASSPQGTADTEAFF
.,TRBJ2-1,TRBV2,TRBD1,TGTGCCAGCAACGCCGGGACAGACTACAATGAGCAGTTCTTC,CASNAGTDYNEQFF
.,TRBJ2-2,TRBV2,TRBD2,TGTGCCAAAAGACCCAGCGGGATGGGGGAGCTGTTTTTT,CAKRPSGMGELFF
.,TRBJ2-7,TRBV11-2,TRBD2,TGTGCCAGCAGCTATACGGGAGGGGGGCGGACCTCCTACGAGCAGTACTTC,CASSYTGGGRTSYEQYF
.,TRBJ2-7,TRBV18,TRBD2,TGTGCCAGCTCACTTGGGACTAGCGGGAGGGAGCAGTACTTC,CASSLGTSGREQYF
.,TRBJ2-3,TRBV3-1/TRBV3-2,TRBD2,TGTGCCAGCAGCTCCCGGGAGGCCACAGATACGCAGTATTTT,CASSSREATDTQYF
.,TRBJ2-7,TRBV15,TRBD1,TGTGCCACCAGCCCTGGACAGGTTCGGTCCCTACCTGACTTC,CATSPGQVRSLPDF
.,TRBJ2-6,TRBV5-4,.,TGTGCCAGCAGAAAGAGCCGATCTGGGGCCAACGTCCTGACTTTC,CASRKSRSGANVLTF
.,TRBJ2-5,TRBV18,TRBD2,TGTGCCAGCTCTCGACTAGCGAGTCACCAAGAGACCCAGTACTTC,CASSRLASHQETQYF
.,TRBJ2-5,TRBV2,.,TGTGCCAGCAGTGGCAGGGTCCAAGAGACCCAGTACTTC,CASSGRVQETQYF
once,TRBJ2-7,TRBV12-3/TRBV12-4,.,TGTGCCAGCAGTTCAGACTACGAGCAGTACTTC,CASSSDYEQYF
.,TRBJ2-3,TRBV9,TRBD2,TGTGCCAGCAGCGACAAGCGGGGGGGCCAGGCAGATACGCAGTATTTT,CASSDKRGGQADTQYF
.,TRBJ1-2,TRBV12-5,.,TGTGCTAGTGAGAGGGGAGGCTATGGCTACACCTTC,CASERGGYGYTF
.,TRBJ2-7,TRBV5-6,TRBD1,TGTGCCAGCAGCTTAACGGGACAGGGTTGGTACGAGCAGTACTTC,CASSLTGQGWYEQYF
.,TRBJ2-7,TRBV7-9,TRBD2,TGTGCCAGCAGCTTAGGTCTAGCGGGATTAGACTACGAGCAGTACTTC,CASSLGLAGLDYEQYF
once,TRBJ1-2,TRBV7-2,.,TGTGCCAGCAGCTTAGGGGGAGAAAGCGGTGGCTACACCTTC,CASSLGGESGGYTF
few,TRBJ2-1,TRBV11-3,TRBD2,TGTGCCAGCAGTAGCGGGAGCTCCTACAATGAGCAGTTCTTC,CASSSGSSYNEQFF
.,TRBJ1-4,TRBV5-1,.,TGCGCCAGCAGCTTGGCCGAGGCGGGGGACGGGGAAAAACTGTTTTTT,CASSLAEAGDGEKLFF
.,TRBJ2-1,TRBV7-2,.,TGTGCCAGCAGCTTCAGACTAGTAGGTGAGCAGTTCTTC,CASSFRLVGEQFF
.,TRBJ2-7,TRBV5-6,TRBD2,TGTGCCAGCAGCTTGGCGGGGGGACTGGTCGAGCAGTACTTC,CASSLAGGLVEQYF
.,TRBJ1-2,TRBV30,.,TGTGCCTGGAGTTTGGGGCAGCTATATGGCTACACCTTC,CAWSLGQLYGYTF
.,TRBJ1-1,TRBV12-5,.,TGTGCTAGTGGAGAGTCTGAACCGAACACTGAAGCTTTCTTT,CASGESEPNTEAFF
.,TRBJ1-5,TRBV2,.,TGTGCCAGCGAAAAGTTAGCGACGGAGGGTCAGCCCCAGCATTTT,CASEKLATEGQPQHF
.,TRBJ1-2,TRBV7-2,.,TGTGCCAGCAGCTCCCAGGTCAACTATGGCTACACCTTC,CASSSQVNYGYTF
few,TRBJ2-1,TRBV29-1,TRBD1,TGCAGCGTAGAAATCCGGACAGGTAGGAATGAGCAGTTCTTC,CSVEIRTGRNEQFF
.,TRBJ2-7,TRBV7-2,.,TGTGCCAGCAGCTTAGGTGCAGGGGCACGGTACGAGCAGTACTTC,CASSLGAGARYEQYF
.,TRBJ2-1,TRBV4-1,.,TGCGCCAGCAGCCCCTCTACAGGGTACGGTGGCTCCTACAATGAGCAGTTCTTC,CASSPSTGYGGSYNEQFF